This TCR beta chain was recorded in a study of cytomegalovirus exposure and HLA in healthy donors. With 60 Vbeta and 13 Jbeta primers, the PCR was carried out. Repertoires were generated with immunoSEQ multiplex PCR, while TCRdb's copy carries only in-frame clones and drops some. The table lists 140,000 to 150,000 clones, roughly 85% of them singletons, with approximately 1.5% in the top ten. As to this clone: Its specificity is not known.

Healthy bone marrow donors formed the donor group. Although they were nominally healthy when sampled, donors likely had unrecorded immune exposures. General observations from the study: Cytomegalovirus-associated TCR beta chains were listed, numbering roughly 150. V- and J-gene trimming in TCR beta was tied to a missense DCLRE1C variant by an analysis performed later.

Sequencing was carried out using PBMCs. This clonotype originated in a woman in her twenties or thirties in good health and CMV-seronegative.

The CDR3 nucleotides are TGTGCCAGCAGCTTGGTGACAGGGACTAGCACAGATACGCAGTATTTT. Its protein is CASSLVTGTSTDTQYF. The genes are TRBV5-6 and TRBJ2-3, with D possibly being TRBD1 (7 bases). Trimming took off 0 bases at V and 0 bases at J, with 11 bases between the two ends. The CDR3 covers 16 residues. The germline gives CDR1 SGHDT, CDR2 YYEEEE. Filled out from reference TRBV5-6 and TRBJ2-3, the complete variable domain reads DAGVTQSPTHLIKTRGQQVTLRCSPKSGHDTVSWYQQALGQGPQFIFQYYEEEERQRGNFPDRFSGHQFPNYSSELNVNALLLGDSALYLCASSLVTGTSTDTQYFGPGTRLTVL.